A single sample is the source of the 17 T cell receptor beta chains below, sequenced in a study of CD8+ T cells in alopecia areata. Extracted from the samples, RNA was reverse transcribed into cDNA to serve as the sequencing template. The assay was immunoSEQ multiplex PCR, and TCRdb's table has in-frame clones only and misses some. The sample contains some 110,000 clones, none occurring once; roughly a fifth lies in the top ten. The sequenced sample consisted of lesional skin. The receptors were sampled from a C3H/HeJ mouse with alopecia areata. MHC haplotype of the strain: H2-k.

In its sample, this clone was seen a few times. Mouse names are used for the genes. The read terminates 4 residues ahead of where the CDR3 ends, so the germline J gene completes it. The chain is built from TRBV16 and TRBJ2-7, with D possibly matching TRBD1 (6 bases). The CDR3 is made up of 15 amino acids. The V and J ends lost 3 bases and 1 base respectively, with 13 bases between them. The germline V gene has CDR1 SGHSA and CDR2 FRNQAP. The CDR3 sequence is CASSFPTGTSYEQYF. The covered CDR3 bases are TGTGCAAGCAGCTTCCCCACCGGGACATCCTAT.

This clone was picked up a small number of times. An end of the junction differs from the germline gene, which may be a read error. Gene names follow the mouse nomenclature. The read terminates 4 residues before the CDR3 end, so the remaining end is supplied by the germline J gene. The J gene is TRBJ2-1, the V gene TRBV17, with 9 bases that match TRBD1. The CDR3 has 16 amino acids. The germline gives CDR1 MNHDT, CDR2 YYDKIL. The covered CDR3 bases are TGTGCTAGTAGTACGGGACAGGGTCTCAACTATGCT. Protein sequence: CASSTGQGLNYA. The complete CDR3 sequence is CASSTGQGLNYAEQFF.

Turning to this clone: Any gene name here is a mouse gene name. The CDR3 is cut off 4 residues early in the read; its end comes from the germline J gene. The identical CDR3 is also encoded by other nucleotide sequences in the sample. The chain is built from TRBV13-3 and TRBJ2-5; the match to TRBD1 covers 9 bases. Trimming removed 3 bases from V and 3 bases from J; junction bases left unmatched: 5. Per the germline V gene, CDR1 is NNHDY and CDR2 is SYVADS. CDR3 size: 15 residues. The part of the CDR3 DNA that was read is TGTGCCAGCAGTGGCTCCGGGACAGGGCAAGAC. Translating it yields CASSGSGTGQD. The entire CDR3 protein is CASSGSGTGQDTQYF.

With regard to this clone: Genes here carry mouse names. The read finishes 4 residues shy of the CDR3 end, and the germline J gene is used to complete it. The chain has TRBV13-2 and TRBJ1-1; 10 nucleotides align to TRBD1. The germline CDR1 and CDR2 sequences are NNHNN and SYGAGS (reference sequence). The CDR3 covers 13 residues. CDR3 sequence: CASGVGQGAEVFF. The sequenced CDR3 bases are TGTGCCAGCGGTGTCGGACAGGGGGCA.

This clone was counted between two and nine times. These gene names are mouse names. The CDR3 is cut off 4 residues early in the read; its end comes from the germline J gene. The J gene is TRBJ2-1, the V gene TRBV1; 7 positions match TRBD2. Trimming took 1 base from V and 0 from J; bases not matched to a gene: 3. The CDR3 is 16 amino acids. Germline-derived CDR1 and CDR2 are NSQYPW and LRSPGD (reference sequence). Partial CDR3 DNA: TGCACCTGCAGTGCAGGAACTGGGGTTAACTATGCT. It codes for CTCSAGTGVNYA. The whole CDR3 sequence reads CTCSAGTGVNYAEQFF. The entire variable domain, with the rest obtained from reference TRBV1 and TRBJ2-1, is as follows: VTLLEQNPRWRLVPRGQAVNLRCILKNSQYPWMSWYQQDLQKQLQWLFTLRSPGDKEVKSLPGADYLATRVTDTELRLQVANMSQGRTLYCTCSAGTGVNYAEQFFGPGTRLTVL.

This clone has only a few counts. Genes here carry mouse names. From the germline J gene comes the end of the CDR3, since the read stops 4 residues before it. J is TRBJ2-1 and V is TRBV13-1; D gene uncertain. Between the trimmed V and J ends, which lost 6 bases and 3 bases, there was a span of 7 bases. The CDR3 is 12 amino acids. Looked up from germline, CDR1 is NSHNY and CDR2 is SYGAGN. The sequenced CDR3 bases are TGTGCCAGCACCGACACCTATGCT. Translated, it gives CASTDTYA. The CDR3 as a whole reads CASTDTYAEQFF.

This clone was seen more than once but under ten times. The database protein in TCRdb disagrees with the DNA translation at residue 12; the sequence shown here was translated from the DNA. The gene symbols are mouse symbols. The read is 3 residues too short to cover the CDR3 end, so that end is filled in from the germline J gene. The chain joins TRBV13-3 to TRBJ1-3; D remains ambiguous. This CDR3 contains 15 residues. Trimming pared 1 base from V and 0 bases from J, leaving 8 bases between. In germline, CDR1 is NNHDY, CDR2 SYVADS. The CDR3 protein is CASSDPDTSGNTLYF. The sequenced part of the CDR3 DNA is TGTGCCAGCAGTGATCCTGACACTTCTGGAAATACG.

This clone showed up just a few times. Here the gene names and germline are mouse. The missing CDR3 end, 4 residues past where the read stops, is filled in from the germline J gene. The chain employs TRBV19 and TRBJ2-7; 11 nucleotides agree with TRBD2. This CDR3 contains 14 residues. Trimming removed 8 bases from V and 0 bases from J; junction bases left unmatched: 4. CDR1 is FNHDT and CDR2 is SITEND in the germline V gene (reference sequence). The CDR3: CARDWGASSYEQYF. The CDR3 bases that were read are TGTGCCAGGGACTGGGGGGCAAGCTCCTAT.

About this clone: All gene names here are mouse names. CDR3 protein: CASSDAWDRGGTEVFF. Partial CDR3 DNA: TGTGCCAGCAGTGATGCATGGGACAGGGGAGGCACA. V is TRBV13-3 and J is TRBJ1-1; 10 positions agree with TRBD1. The missing CDR3 end, 4 residues past where the read stops, is filled in from the germline J gene. Per the germline V gene, CDR1 is NNHDY and CDR2 is SYVADS. V trimming: 0 bases; J trimming: 4 bases; junction bases outside the gene matches: 6. This CDR3 region has 16 residues.

This clone has a handful of counts. The protein given in TCRdb and the translation of the DNA differ at residue 12, and the sequence presented here derives from the DNA. Germline and genes: mouse. Sequencing ends 3 residues short of the CDR3 end; the germline J gene provides the rest. The V call is TRBV19, the J call TRBJ1-3; 10 nucleotides match TRBD1. Losses at the gene ends were 5 bases for V and 2 bases for J; bases not matched to a gene: 4. The CDR3 is made up of 15 amino acids. Germline lookup yields CDR1 FNHDT and CDR2 SITEND (reference sequence). CDR3 bases read: TGTGCCAGCAGCATGACAGGGGGCGCTGGAAATACG. Its translation: CASSMTGGAGNT. The whole CDR3 reads CASSMTGGAGNTLYF. Looking up the rest from reference TRBV19 and TRBJ1-3 gives the full variable domain: GGIITQTPKFLIGQEGQKLTLKCQQNFNHDTMYWYRQDSGKGLRLIYYSITENDLQKGDLSEGYDASREKKSSFSLTVTSAQKNEMAVFLCASSMTGGAGNTLYFGEGSRLIVV.

Of note for this clone: One end of the junction varies from germline; a read error may be responsible. Gene names refer to mouse genes. The read terminates 4 residues before the CDR3 end, so the remaining end is supplied by the germline J gene. The rearrangement links TRBV19 to TRBJ1-1; D ambiguous. Germline assignment: CDR1 FNHDT and CDR2 SITEND (reference sequence). The CDR3 contains 13 residues. Incomplete CDR3 DNA: TGTGCCGGCAGTGGTGAGTGGGGCACA. Translating gives CAGSGEWGT. The whole CDR3 is CAGSGEWGTEVFF.

Regarding this clone: The genes are named according to mouse. The read ends 4 residues shy of where the CDR3 ends; the end is completed using the germline J gene. V gene TRBV1 combines with J gene TRBJ2-7; 7 nucleotides agree with TRBD1. CDR1 and CDR2 (germline): NSQYPW, LRSPGD (reference sequence). The CDR3 is 14 amino acids. V lost 4 bases and J lost 0; bases outside the gene matches: 3. The CDR3 bases that were read are TGCACCTGCAGTGTGGGACAGCACTCCTAT. Its protein is CTCSVGQHSY. The full-length CDR3 reads as CTCSVGQHSYEQYF.

About this clone itself: Gene names and germline match the mouse. The DNA ends 4 residues before the CDR3 does, and the rest of the CDR3 is filled in from the germline J gene. The chain has TRBV13-3 and TRBJ1-1; D may be TRBD1 (6 bases). Trimming removed 7 bases at V and 0 bases at J, with 10 bases between. Per the germline V gene, CDR1 is NNHDY and CDR2 is SYVADS. The CDR3 consists of 13 residues. The CDR3 sequence is CASWGQTNTEVFF. CDR3 bases read: TGTGCCAGCTGGGGACAAACAAACACA.

This clone was seen only a few times. Gene names and germline match the mouse. Here the CDR3 reads CASSIHRGLAEQFF. The part of the CDR3 DNA that was read is TGTGCCAGCAGTATCCACAGGGGGCTTGCT. The chain carries TRBV19 and TRBJ2-1, with 9 bases aligning to TRBD1. Read sequence stops 4 residues before the CDR3 end, and the germline J gene provides the missing end. This CDR3 spans 14 amino acids. Germline CDR1 and CDR2: FNHDT and SITEND (reference sequence). Trimming cost V 2 bases and J 6 bases; bases outside gene matches: 3.

This clone was detected many times. Germline and genes here are mouse. The sequenced fragment ends 4 residues before the CDR3 boundary, so the rest is inferred from the germline J gene. The chain joins TRBV13-2 to TRBJ2-7; 9 nucleotides agree with TRBD2. Germline assignment: CDR1 NNHNN and CDR2 SYGAGS (reference sequence). The trim removed 3 bases at V and 0 bases at J, leaving 4 bases unmatched. This CDR3 spans 15 amino acids. CDR3 sequence reads: CASGAKDWGSYEQYF. The DNA read from the CDR3 is TGTGCCAGCGGTGCCAAGGACTGGGGCTCCTAT.

As for this clone: Genes and germline come from the mouse. The read stops 4 residues short of the end of the CDR3; the missing end is completed from the germline J gene. The rearrangement uses TRBV13-3 and TRBJ2-3; no clear D gene. This CDR3 is 11 amino acids long. The germline V gene has CDR1 NNHDY and CDR2 SYVADS. V was trimmed by 9 bases and J by 2 bases, leaving 7 bases between them. The sequenced CDR3 bases are TGTGCCACCAACAATGCAGAA. Amino acid sequence: CATNNAE. The complete CDR3 reads CATNNAETLYF.

Remarks on this clone: Genes and germline are mouse. The read is 4 residues too short to cover the CDR3 end, so that end is filled in from the germline J gene. The chain recombines TRBV19 with TRBJ2-7; tentatively, D is TRBD1 (6 bases). Trimming stripped 2 bases from V and 0 bases from J, with 12 bases between. The CDR3 length is 15 residues. The germline V gene encodes CDR1 FNHDT and CDR2 SITEND (reference sequence). CDR3 DNA (partial): TGTGCCAGCAGTATGGACAGTCCGAGCTCCTAT. Translating it yields CASSMDSPSSY. The entire CDR3 reads CASSMDSPSSYEQYF.